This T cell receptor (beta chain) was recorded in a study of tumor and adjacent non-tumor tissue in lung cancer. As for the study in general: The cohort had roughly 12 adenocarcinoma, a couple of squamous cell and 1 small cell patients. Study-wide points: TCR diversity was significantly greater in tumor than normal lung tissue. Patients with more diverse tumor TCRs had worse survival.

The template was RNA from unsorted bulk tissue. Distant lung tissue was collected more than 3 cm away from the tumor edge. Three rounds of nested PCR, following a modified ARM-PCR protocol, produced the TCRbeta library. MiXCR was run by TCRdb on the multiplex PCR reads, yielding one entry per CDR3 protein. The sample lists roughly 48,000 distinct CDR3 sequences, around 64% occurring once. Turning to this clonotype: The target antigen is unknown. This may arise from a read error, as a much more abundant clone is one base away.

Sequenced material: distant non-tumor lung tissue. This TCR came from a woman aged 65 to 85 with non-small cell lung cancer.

The CDR3 protein is CASNPGTSGSLRADTQYF. The DNA of the CDR3 is TGTGCCAGCAACCCCGGGACTAGCGGGTCTCTGAGGGCAGATACGCAGTATTTT. This chain links TRBV5-4 with TRBJ2-3; 12 positions match TRBD2. This CDR3 has 18 amino acids. V trimming: 6 bases; J trimming: 4 bases; junction bases outside the gene matches: 15. The germline gives CDR1 SGHNT, CDR2 YYREEE (reference sequence). Full variable domain (outside the CDR3, taken from reference TRBV5-4 and TRBJ2-3): ETGVTQSPTHLIKTRGQQVTLRCSSQSGHNTVSWYQQALGQGPQFIFQYYREEENGRGNFPPRFSGLQFPNYSSELNVNALELDDSALYLCASNPGTSGSLRADTQYFGPGTRLTVL.